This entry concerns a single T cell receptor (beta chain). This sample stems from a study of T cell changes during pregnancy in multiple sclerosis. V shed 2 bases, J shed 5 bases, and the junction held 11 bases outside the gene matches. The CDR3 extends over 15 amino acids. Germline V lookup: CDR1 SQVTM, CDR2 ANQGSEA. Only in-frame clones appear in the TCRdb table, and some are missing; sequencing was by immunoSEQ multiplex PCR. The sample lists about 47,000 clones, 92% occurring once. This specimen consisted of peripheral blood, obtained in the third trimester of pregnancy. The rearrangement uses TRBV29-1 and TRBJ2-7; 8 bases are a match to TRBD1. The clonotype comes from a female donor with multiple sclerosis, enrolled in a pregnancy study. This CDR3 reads CSVELGRGRKDEQYF. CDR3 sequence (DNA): TGCAGCGTTGAATTGGGCAGGGGGCGAAAAGACGAGCAGTACTTC.